This T cell receptor (beta chain) is from a study of cytomegalovirus exposure and HLA in healthy donors. Findings and limits, study-wide: For most TCR beta V segments, an earlier analysis put the productive rate at about 87% or about 30% of the time.

Worth noting for this clone: Its antigen remains unknown.

PCR employed 60 Vbeta and 13 Jbeta primers. The protocol was immunoSEQ multiplex PCR, while the TCRdb copy is restricted to in-frame clones and leaves out a portion. The table has about 120,000 clones, 82% seen once. The length of the CDR3 is 14 residues. The germline CDR1 and CDR2 sequences are SGHTA and FQGNSA. V shed 5 bases and J shed 4 bases, with 15 bases lying between them. V and J are TRBV7-2 and TRBJ2-7, with D maybe TRBD1 (6 bases). Sequencing was done on a sample of PBMCs. The TCR originated in a woman younger than 30 in good health and CMV-seronegative. CDR3 region: CASSLKQGAYEQYV. CDR3 nucleotide sequence: TGTGCCAGCAGCCTTAAACAGGGTGCGTACGAGCAGTACGTC.